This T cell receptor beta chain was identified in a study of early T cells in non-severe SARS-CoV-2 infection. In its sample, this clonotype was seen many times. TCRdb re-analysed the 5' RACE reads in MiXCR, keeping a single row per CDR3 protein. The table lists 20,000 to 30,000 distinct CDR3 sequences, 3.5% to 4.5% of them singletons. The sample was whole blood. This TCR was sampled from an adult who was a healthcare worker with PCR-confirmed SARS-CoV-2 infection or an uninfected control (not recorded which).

CDR3 sequence (DNA): TGCGCCAGCAGCTTGGTGGCAGGTGGGAATCAGCCCCAGCATTTT. Its protein product is CASSLVAGGNQPQHF. The chain has TRBV5-1 and TRBJ1-5; no reliable D call. The CDR3 is made up of 15 amino acids. The V gene's germline CDR1 is SGHRS and CDR2 YFSETQ. V was trimmed by 0 bases and J by 4 bases, leaving 11 bases between them. The full variable domain, with the rest looked up from reference TRBV5-1 and TRBJ1-5, is KAGVTQTPRYLIKTRGQQVTLSCSPISGHRSVSWYQQTPGQGLQFLFEYFSETQRNKGNFPGRFSGRQFSNSRSEMNVSTLELGDSALYLCASSLVAGGNQPQHFGDGTRLSIL.